A selection of T cell receptor beta chains follows, all from one sample in a study of blood T cells in healthy people across ages. TCRdb independently ran MiXCR on the 5' RACE reads; one entry per CDR3 protein. Of nearly 800,000 distinct CDR3 sequences detected, roughly three fifths appear once; the ten largest clones hold roughly 26%. The sequenced sample was blood. Receptors were obtained from a man between 40 and 49 years old in good health. The CDR3 runs from the conserved cysteine through the conserved F or W. The D gene is left open where the match is weak. Some rows mark clone size as missing; the rest say once, few, many or name a class of expanded clone.

D	V	J	size	CDR3	DNA
TRBD1	TRBV28	TRBJ1-2	NA	CASNTGAGDYGHTF	TGTGCCAGCAATACAGGGGCGGGCGACTATGGCCACACCTTC
NA	TRBV20-1	TRBJ2-5	NA	CSAREVVGTADQETQYF	TGCAGTGCTAGAGAGGTGGTCGGGACCGCGGACCAAGAGACCCAGTACTTC
TRBD1	TRBV5-1	TRBJ2-7	NA	CASRTDPTGGSYEQYF	TGCGCCAGCCGCACCGACCCGACAGGGGGTAGTTACGAGCAGTACTTC
NA	TRBV27	TRBJ1-2	NA	CASRWRHRESYGYTF	TGTGCCAGCAGATGGCGGCACAGGGAAAGCTATGGCTACACCTTC
TRBD2	TRBV15	TRBJ2-7	NA	CATSRASGLIHEQYF	TGTGCCACCAGCAGGGCTAGCGGGCTAATCCACGAGCAGTACTTC
NA	TRBV9	TRBJ1-2	NA	CASRDSGYGYTF	TGTGCCAGCAGAGACTCAGGGTATGGCTACACCTTC
NA	TRBV27	TRBJ2-2	NA	CASSPQGPTGELFF	TGTGCCAGCAGTCCTCAGGGGCCCACCGGGGAGCTGTTTTTT
NA	TRBV2	TRBJ1-1	NA	CASSESETTGLNTEAFF	TGTGCCAGCAGTGAATCGGAGACCACAGGACTGAACACTGAAGCTTTCTTT
NA	TRBV29-1	TRBJ2-3	NA	CSVVGTQGPDTQYF	TGCAGCGTTGTGGGGACCCAGGGCCCAGATACGCAGTATTTT
NA	TRBV12-3/TRBV12-4	TRBJ1-1	NA	CASSPPEWNTEAFF	TGTGCCAGCAGTCCCCCGGAATGGAACACTGAAGCTTTCTTT
TRBD1	TRBV27	TRBJ2-7	NA	CASSSTGDLSYEQYF	TGTGCCAGCAGTTCGACAGGGGACCTCTCGTACGAGCAGTACTTC
NA	TRBV12-3/TRBV12-4	TRBJ1-1	NA	CASSFGFTGNTEAFF	TGTGCCAGCAGTTTTGGTTTCACAGGGAACACTGAAGCTTTCTTT
TRBD1	TRBV9	TRBJ2-3	once	CASSVAPGQVSDTQYF	TGTGCCAGCAGCGTAGCTCCGGGACAGGTATCAGATACGCAGTATTTT
NA	TRBV5-1	TRBJ2-7	many	CASSSSTGAYEQYF	TGCGCCAGCAGCTCCTCGACAGGAGCCTACGAGCAGTACTTC
TRBD2	TRBV18	TRBJ2-7	NA	CASSQLVTSGGTSYEQYF	TGTGCCAGCTCACAGCTTGTGACTAGCGGGGGAACCTCCTACGAGCAGTACTTC
TRBD1	TRBV28	TRBJ1-2	NA	CASSLDSGTVNYGYTF	TGTGCCAGCAGTTTGGACTCCGGGACAGTTAACTATGGCTACACCTTC
NA	TRBV6-2/TRBV6-3	TRBJ2-7	NA	CASSYLEKSYEQYF	TGTGCCAGCAGTTACCTAGAGAAATCCTACGAGCAGTACTTC
NA	TRBV5-5	TRBJ2-5	NA	CASSLGGVAKSETQYF	TGTGCCAGCAGCTTGGGGGGGGTTGCCAAGTCGGAGACCCAGTACTTC
NA	TRBV28	TRBJ2-1	NA	CASTAHGYEQFF	TGTGCCAGCACCGCCCACGGGTATGAGCAGTTCTTC
TRBD2	TRBV20-1	TRBJ2-5	NA	CSARIGQGGETQYF	TGCAGTGCTAGGATAGGGCAGGGAGGGGAGACCCAGTACTTC
NA	TRBV6-1	TRBJ2-7	NA	CVSTEGDPVIYEQYF	TGTGTCAGCACTGAAGGGGACCCTGTAATCTACGAGCAGTACTTC
NA	TRBV7-8	TRBJ2-5	NA	CASSLVSTQETQYF	TGTGCCAGCAGCTTAGTATCTACCCAAGAGACCCAGTACTTC
NA	TRBV6-2/TRBV6-3	TRBJ2-3	NA	CASSYERPTDTQYF	TGTGCCAGCAGTTACGAGAGGCCCACAGATACGCAGTATTTT